Listed here are 12 T cell receptor beta chains from one sample, sequenced in a study of esophageal squamous cell carcinoma under preoperative chemotherapy. Time point given: after preoperative PTX-NDP chemotherapy. TCRdb recomputed calls from the PCR reads with MiXCR, one row per CDR3 protein. This sample has 1,300 or so distinct CDR3 sequences, with 29% found just once. Sample collection was performed from a patient given preoperative chemotherapy. These receptors were taken from a human donor with esophageal squamous cell carcinoma. The donor label of this sample is uncertain.

This chain's CDR3 is CSAREETSGRMSAYNEQFF. The CDR3 bases are TGCAGTGCTAGAGAGGAGACTAGCGGGAGGATGAGCGCCTACAATGAGCAGTTCTTC. V is TRBV20-1 and J is TRBJ2-1; 13 bases are a match to TRBD2. Germline CDR1 and CDR2: DFQATT and SNEGSKA (reference sequence). J lost 2 bases, V lost 0 bases, and 10 bases had no gene match. The CDR3 loop spans 19 amino acids.

In its sample, this clonotype is medium-sized. The chain is built from TRBV27 and TRBJ2-3, with D possibly being TRBD2 (5 bases). The CDR3 is made up of 14 amino acids. Per the germline V gene, CDR1 is MNHEY and CDR2 is SMNVEV (reference sequence). V was trimmed by 7 bases and J by 3 bases, leaving 14 bases between them. This CDR3 reads CASNAGLGTDTQYF. CDR3 nucleotide sequence: TGTGCCAGCAACGCGGGTTTGGGGACAGATACGCAGTATTTT.

Within the sample, this clonotype is large (0.1 to 1%). The V call is TRBV6-1, the J call TRBJ2-5; D is uncertain. The CDR3 contains 11 residues. CDR1 and CDR2 from the germline V gene are MNHNS and SASEGT. Trimming cost V 4 bases and J 5 bases, with 5 bases left between them. CDR3 DNA sequence: TGTGCCAGCAGTGTCCGGGAGACCCAGTACTTC. It is translated as CASSVRETQYF.

This chain joins TRBV6-2 or TRBV6-3 and TRBJ2-7; perhaps D is TRBD1 or TRBD2 (5 bases each). In germline, CDR1 is MNHEY, CDR2 SVGEGT. CDR3 length: 14 amino acids. V gave up 5 bases and J gave up 4 bases, with 15 bases separating them. CDR3 amino acids: CASSIPGGGYEQYF. The CDR3 coding sequence is TGTGCCAGCAGTATACCAGGTGGGGGTTACGAGCAGTACTTC.

This clonotype is categorized as large. At one of its ends the junction is not consistent with the germline gene, which may arise from a read error. V gene TRBV6-1 combines with J gene TRBJ2-3; no clear D. The germline V gene encodes CDR1 MNHNS and CDR2 SASEGT. This CDR3 region has 11 residues. CDR3 nucleotides: TGTGCCAGCAGAGAAGGAGATACGCAGTATTTT. Protein product: CASREGDTQYF.

This clonotype was detected only a few times. The chain carries TRBV27 and TRBJ2-3; D is possibly TRBD2 (5 bases). Deletions cut 2 bases from V and 5 bases from J, with 11 bases between. Germline CDR1 and CDR2: MNHEY and SMNVEV (reference sequence). The CDR3 contains 14 residues. Written as DNA, the CDR3 is TGTGCCAGCAGTTTAGGTCCCCGGGGAGATACGCAGTATTTT. Amino acids: CASSLGPRGDTQYF.

Concerning this clonotype: A junction end diverges from the germline sequence, so it may reflect a read error. V is TRBV7-2 and J is TRBJ2-1; no clear D. The last part of the DNA fits TRBJ2-7 better; the J call may be wrong. CDR1 SGHTA and CDR2 FQGNSA come from the germline V gene. This CDR3 comprises 14 residues. The CDR3 sequence is CARSLDPSAEEQYF. The CDR3 DNA reads TGTGCCAGGAGCTTAGATCCCTCGGCCGAGGAGCAGTACTTC.

The chain is built from TRBV5-4 and TRBJ2-1; TRBD1 might be the D (6 bases). The last part of the DNA fits TRBJ2-7 better; the J call may be wrong. CDR3 length: 14 residues. The germline gives CDR1 SGHNT, CDR2 YYREEE (reference sequence). The CDR3 loop is CASTPWTVFAEQYF. The CDR3 region has the DNA TGTGCCAGCACCCCCTGGACAGTATTCGCCGAGCAGTACTTC.

Judged by abundance, this clonotype is large. This sequence joins TRBV7-3 and TRBJ2-6, with 7 bases identical to TRBD2. From germline, CDR1 is SGHTA and CDR2 FQGTGA. V was pared by 1 base and J by 0 bases, with 6 bases of the junction left unmatched. The CDR3 consists of 18 residues. This CDR3 is CASSLIGGVNSGANVLTF. For the CDR3, the DNA is TGTGCCAGCAGCTTAATTGGGGGGGTTAACTCTGGGGCCAACGTCCTGACTTTC.

V usage is TRBV6-1 and J usage is TRBJ2-2, with TRBD2 matching 13 bases. The V gene end was trimmed by 7 bases and the J gene end by 4 bases; junction bases not matched to a gene: 9. The germline gives CDR1 MNHNS, CDR2 SASEGT. There are 17 residues in the CDR3. This chain's CDR3 is CASTNPGLAGFTGELFF. For the CDR3, the DNA is TGTGCCAGCACCAACCCGGGACTAGCGGGATTCACCGGGGAGCTGTTTTTT.

As for this clonotype: A much larger clone lies one base from this, so it may be a read error. The gene calls are TRBV6-1 and TRBJ2-1, with no clear D. The DNA end favors TRBJ2-7, so the J call may be wrong. In germline, CDR1 is MNHNS, CDR2 SASEGT. This CDR3 is 15 amino acids long. The CDR3 protein is CASSPMLDGYNEQYF. The DNA of the CDR3 is TGTGCCAGCAGCCCCATGTTGGACGGTTACAATGAGCAGTACTTC.

This clonotype was observed a single time. The chain is built from TRBV7-2 and TRBJ2-1; D gene uncertain. The J call could be wrong; TRBJ2-7 is a better fit for the DNA end. The CDR3 contains 11 residues. CDR1 SGHTA and CDR2 FQGNSA come from the germline V gene. The CDR3 reads CASSSPYEQYF. DNA for the CDR3: TGTGCCAGCAGCTCACCCTACGAGCAGTACTTC.